The 32 T cell receptor beta chains reported below all come from one sample, sequenced in a study of T cell changes during pregnancy in multiple sclerosis. Profiling relied on immunoSEQ multiplex PCR, and the TCRdb table lists in-frame clones only, not all of them. The data contain about 59,000 clones, approximately 93% of them singletons. The input for sequencing was CD8+ T cells from peripheral blood mononuclear cells, taken in the third trimester of pregnancy. Every receptor here comes from a female donor with multiple sclerosis, enrolled in a pregnancy study.

CDR3 sequence (DNA): TGTGCCCGATCAAGAGGCTCTGGAAACACCATATATTTT. Residues: CARSRGSGNTIYF. The chain has TRBV30 and TRBJ1-3; the D is unclear. Trimming took 8 bases from V and 0 from J, leaving 11 bases between them. Germline V gives CDR1 GTSNPN, CDR2 SVGIG (reference sequence). The CDR3 covers 13 residues.

The chain recombines TRBV4-3 with TRBJ1-2; 7 bases are a match to TRBD1. Trimming at V came to 0 bases and at J to 3 bases, leaving 13 bases not matched to a gene. CDR1 is LGHNA and CDR2 is YSLEER in the germline V gene. This CDR3 contains 18 residues. CDR3 protein: CASSQERGQSLQYYGYTF. For the CDR3, the DNA is TGCGCCAGCAGCCAAGAACGGGGACAGTCCCTACAATACTATGGCTACACCTTC.

The chain carries TRBV27 and TRBJ1-1, with 8 nucleotides matching TRBD1. Per the germline V gene, CDR1 is MNHEY and CDR2 is SMNVEV (reference sequence). With V trimmed by 5 bases and J by 0 bases, 2 bases remained unmatched. The CDR3 runs 14 residues. This chain's CDR3 is CASSHRGVNTEAFF. The CDR3 coding sequence is TGTGCCAGCAGTCACAGGGGGGTGAACACTGAAGCTTTCTTT.

The CDR3 reads CAWSSGAQYF. The CDR3 nucleotides are TGTGCCTGGAGCTCCGGGGCCCAGTACTTC. The chain has TRBV30 and TRBJ2-5; D is perhaps TRBD2 (5 bases). V was trimmed by 3 bases and J by 9 bases, leaving 8 bases between them. CDR1 and CDR2 from the germline V gene are GTSNPN and SVGIG (reference sequence). The length of the CDR3 is 10 residues.

The CDR3 DNA follows: TGTGCCAGCAGCTTAGAAGCGGGAGTAGAGGTCGGGGAGCTGTTTTTT. Protein sequence: CASSLEAGVEVGELFF. The chain uses TRBV11-2 and TRBJ2-2; TRBD2 matches at 8 bases. After removal of 0 bases from V and 7 bases from J, the junction contained 7 bases not matched to a gene. Germline CDR1 is SGHAT and CDR2 is FQNNGV. The CDR3 totals 16 residues. Filled out from reference TRBV11-2 and TRBJ2-2, the complete variable domain reads EAGVAQSPRYKIIEKRQSVAFWCNPISGHATLYWYQQILGQGPKLLIQFQNNGVVDDSQLPKDRFSAERLKGVDSTLKIQPAKLEDSAVYLCASSLEAGVEVGELFFGEGSRLTVL.

CDR3 in amino acids: CAWNGVGTDTQYF. The CDR3 DNA sequence: TGTGCCTGGAACGGGGTAGGGACAGATACGCAGTATTTT. The chain is built from TRBV30 and TRBJ2-3; D might be TRBD2 (5 bases). The V end was cut by 4 bases, the J end by 3 bases, with 11 bases between. Germline CDR1 GTSNPN, CDR2 SVGIG (reference sequence). The CDR3 contains 13 residues.

V and J are TRBV10-2 and TRBJ1-1, with D perhaps TRBD1 (6 bases). Trimming took off 2 bases at V and 11 bases at J, with 18 bases between the two ends. The germline V gene has CDR1 WSHSY and CDR2 SAAADI. This CDR3 contains 14 residues. The CDR3 sequence is CASSERGGPGQAFF. DNA for the CDR3: TGCGCCAGCAGTGAGCGGGGGGGGCCGGGGCAGGCTTTCTTT.

The gene calls are TRBV10-3 and TRBJ1-2; TRBD1 matches at 8 bases. This CDR3 is built from 13 residues. Germline V gene data show CDR1 as ENHRY and CDR2 as SYGVKD. Trimming at V came to 6 bases and at J to 5 bases, leaving 5 bases not matched to a gene. CDR3 residues: CAIRPGQGYGYTF. DNA of the CDR3: TGTGCCATCAGACCAGGACAGGGATATGGCTACACCTTC.

The J gene is TRBJ1-3, the V gene TRBV5-6; no reliable D call. Looked up from germline, CDR1 is SGHDT and CDR2 is YYEEEE. V lost 4 bases to trimming and J lost 0 bases, with 14 bases between them. The CDR3 spans 16 residues. The DNA of the CDR3 is TGTGCCAGCAGCGAGATTAAGTGGTCCTCTGGAAACACCATATATTTT. It codes for CASSEIKWSSGNTIYF.

V usage is TRBV9 and J usage is TRBJ1-1; D perhaps matches TRBD1 (5 bases). Germline-derived CDR1 and CDR2 are SGDLS and YYNGEE. The CDR3 totals 15 residues. Trimming removed 2 bases from V and 1 base from J, with 12 bases in between. CDR3 nucleotides: TGTGCCAGCAGCGTGCGGGAGGGGAGGAACACTGAAGCTTTCTTT. Amino acid sequence: CASSVREGRNTEAFF.

The rearrangement uses TRBV4-1 and TRBJ2-7; 12 bases are shared with TRBD2. Per germline, CDR1 MGHRA and CDR2 YSYEKL. V lost 5 bases and J lost 7; bases outside the gene matches: 9. The CDR3 loop spans 15 amino acids. The CDR3: CASSSQPGLAGEQYF. The DNA of the CDR3 is TGCGCCAGCAGCTCCCAACCGGGACTAGCGGGTGAGCAGTACTTC.

The chain joins TRBV7-9 to TRBJ2-5, with D perhaps TRBD1 (6 bases). This CDR3 spans 15 amino acids. CDR1 is SEHNR and CDR2 is FQNEAQ in the germline V gene (reference sequence). The germline V and J ends were trimmed by 5 bases and 2 bases, with 15 bases remaining between them. This CDR3 reads CASSLRQAFQETQYF. For the CDR3, the DNA is TGTGCCAGCAGCCTAAGACAGGCCTTTCAAGAGACCCAGTACTTC.

The CDR3 coding sequence is TGTGCCAGCAGTGTTACTCCACCGGGTCCTGAAGCTTTCTTT. Amino acid sequence: CASSVTPPGPEAFF. The V and J genes are TRBV6-5 and TRBJ1-1; D gene unclear. This CDR3 comprises 14 residues. Trimming removed 5 bases from V and 6 bases from J, with 16 bases in between. Germline V gene lookup returns CDR1 MNHEY and CDR2 SVGAGI.

J is TRBJ1-5 and V is TRBV6-1; weak D call: TRBD1 (6 bases). This CDR3 has 14 residues. Germline V gene sequence: CDR1 MNHNS, CDR2 SASEGT. V lost 8 bases and J 0 bases, leaving 11 bases between the germline ends. CDR3 DNA sequence: TGTGCCAGCGGGGGCAGCTTTAGCAATCAGCCCCAGCATTTT. Its translation is CASGGSFSNQPQHF.

J is TRBJ2-5 and V is TRBV30, with 7 bases fitting TRBD2. V was pared by 6 bases and J by 4 bases, with 14 bases of the junction left unmatched. Germline CDR1 GTSNPN, CDR2 SVGIG (reference sequence). This CDR3 is built from 15 residues. The CDR3 protein is CACNDGKGEGETQYF. The CDR3 DNA reads as TGTGCCTGCAATGACGGTAAAGGGGAGGGAGAGACCCAGTACTTC.

The chain uses TRBV6-5 and TRBJ2-2; 8 bases fit TRBD2. CDR3 size: 15 residues. CDR1 and CDR2 from the germline V gene are MNHEY and SVGAGI. V lost 5 bases, J lost 7 bases, and 9 bases stayed unmatched. In nucleotides, the CDR3 is TGTGCCAGCAGTCCTCCGGGGGGGGCTGGCGGGGAGCTGTTTTTT. Its translation: CASSPPGGAGGELFF.

The chain employs TRBV9 and TRBJ2-1; 10 bases match TRBD2. Germline V lookup: CDR1 SGDLS, CDR2 YYNGEE. The trim removed 5 bases at V and 9 bases at J, leaving 8 bases unmatched. The CDR3 is made up of 14 amino acids. The DNA of the CDR3 is TGTGCCAGCAGGTACAGCGGGAGGGAGGGTGAGCAGTTCTTC. Translation gives CASRYSGREGEQFF. The full variable domain, rest sourced from reference TRBV9 and TRBJ2-1, is DSGVTQTPKHLITATGQRVTLRCSPRSGDLSVYWYQQSLDQGLQFLIQYYNGEERAKGNILERFSAQQFPDLHSELNLSSLELGDSALYFCASRYSGREGEQFFGPGTRLTVL.

This chain joins TRBV19 and TRBJ2-5, with TRBD2 as a possible D gene (7 bases). The germline V and J ends were trimmed by 10 bases and 0 bases, with 15 bases remaining between them. Germline V gene data show CDR1 as LNHDA and CDR2 as SQIVND (reference sequence). The CDR3 totals 14 residues. CDR3 amino acids: CATTGGEYQETQYF. In nucleotides, the CDR3 is TGTGCCACCACGGGGGGCGAGTACCAAGAGACCCAGTACTTC.

This rearrangement joins TRBV7-9 to TRBJ2-1; no firm D call. This CDR3 comprises 16 residues. CDR1 and CDR2 from the germline V gene are SEHNR and FQNEAQ (reference sequence). Trimming cost V 5 bases and J 3 bases, with 17 bases left between them. CDR3 in amino acids: CASSNTHGLLYNEQFF. The CDR3 DNA reads TGTGCCAGCAGCAATACCCATGGGCTCCTCTACAATGAGCAGTTCTTC.

The chain carries TRBV5-4 and TRBJ2-7, with 7 bases matching TRBD2. CDR3 length: 14 amino acids. The V gene's germline CDR1 is SGHNT and CDR2 YYREEE (reference sequence). V lost 4 bases and J lost 2; bases outside the gene matches: 6. The CDR3 loop is CASSPGTNTYEQYF. The CDR3 DNA is TGTGCCAGCAGCCCCGGGACTAATACCTACGAGCAGTACTTC.

The chain uses TRBV28 and TRBJ2-5; 8 nucleotides match TRBD2. CDR3 length equals 15 residues. With 3 bases clipped from V and 1 base from J, the junction kept 4 bases outside the gene matches. From germline, CDR1 is MDHEN and CDR2 SYDVKM. The CDR3 coding sequence is TGTGCCAGCAGTTTCCGGGAGGGGCGCCAAGAGACCCAGTACTTC. This sequence encodes CASSFREGRQETQYF.

This clone has a handful of counts. The CDR3 region is CASSSQGDTSNTIYF. CDR3 DNA: TGTGCCAGCAGCTCCCAAGGGGACACCTCGAACACCATATATTTT. The chain joins TRBV9 to TRBJ1-3; the D gene is possibly TRBD1 (6 bases). The germline V gene encodes CDR1 SGDLS and CDR2 YYNGEE. Trimming stripped 4 bases from V and 7 bases from J, with 18 bases between. The CDR3 has 15 amino acids. The full variable domain, with the rest looked up from reference TRBV9 and TRBJ1-3, is DSGVTQTPKHLITATGQRVTLRCSPRSGDLSVYWYQQSLDQGLQFLIQYYNGEERAKGNILERFSAQQFPDLHSELNLSSLELGDSALYFCASSSQGDTSNTIYFGEGSWLTVV.

The rearrangement links TRBV5-4 to TRBJ2-7; 12 bases match TRBD2. The CDR3 is made up of 14 amino acids. In germline, CDR1 is SGHNT, CDR2 YYREEE (reference sequence). Trimming cost V 3 bases and J 2 bases; bases outside gene matches: 0. The CDR3 DNA reads TGTGCCAGCAGCTCTAGCGGGAGGGCCTACGAGCAGTACTTC. Translated: CASSSSGRAYEQYF. The full variable domain, rest sourced from reference TRBV5-4 and TRBJ2-7, is ETGVTQSPTHLIKTRGQQVTLRCSSQSGHNTVSWYQQALGQGPQFIFQYYREEENGRGNFPPRFSGLQFPNYSSELNVNALELDDSALYLCASSSSGRAYEQYFGPGTRLTVT.

The chain recombines TRBV5-6 with TRBJ2-7, with D maybe TRBD2 (6 bases). Deletions cut 3 bases from V and 3 bases from J, with 13 bases between. CDR1 and CDR2 from the germline V gene are SGHDT and YYEEEE. This CDR3 spans 14 amino acids. DNA of the CDR3: TGTGCCAGCAGCTGGACTACTCCTCTCTACGAGCAGTACTTC. Amino acid sequence: CASSWTTPLYEQYF.

The chain carries TRBV14 and TRBJ1-2; tentatively, D is TRBD1 (6 bases). This CDR3 has 15 residues. Germline CDR1 SGHDN, CDR2 FVKESK. V was shortened by 4 bases and J by 5 bases, with 17 bases between the two germline ends. Written as DNA, the CDR3 is TGTGCCAGCAGCCTTCCCGGGACAAGTTTTTATGGCTACACCTTC. It codes for CASSLPGTSFYGYTF.

This clone has more than one count but fewer than ten. The V gene is TRBV5-1, the J gene TRBJ1-1; D remains unclear. CDR3 size: 13 residues. Trimming shortened V by 1 base and J by 0 bases, and 4 bases separated the two germline ends. Germline loops: CDR1 SGHRS, CDR2 YFSETQ. CDR3 region: CASSLSVNTEAFF. CDR3 coding DNA: TGCGCCAGCAGCTTGTCGGTGAACACTGAAGCTTTCTTT.

The chain is built from TRBV29-1 and TRBJ1-1, with D unresolved. Germline CDR1 is SQVTM and CDR2 is ANQGSEA. The length of the CDR3 is 12 residues. With 3 bases removed from V and 1 base from J, the gap between germline ends came to 6 bases. The CDR3 reads CSVEPENTEAFF. Written as DNA, the CDR3 is TGCAGCGTTGAGCCAGAGAACACTGAAGCTTTCTTT.

This chain connects TRBV15 to TRBJ2-7; 10 bases fit TRBD2. CDR1 and CDR2 from the germline V gene are LNHNV and YYDKDF (reference sequence). V was pared by 4 bases and J by 1 base, with 10 bases of the junction left unmatched. This CDR3 has 17 residues. CDR3 loop: CATSNTPASGRSYEQYF. The CDR3 DNA sequence: TGTGCCACCAGCAACACCCCCGCTAGCGGGAGATCCTACGAGCAGTACTTC.

The chain combines TRBV5-4 with TRBJ2-2; D is perhaps TRBD2 (6 bases). Germline CDR1 and CDR2: SGHNT and YYREEE (reference sequence). V lost 0 bases and J 3 bases, leaving 9 bases between the germline ends. The CDR3 has 15 amino acids. The CDR3 DNA is TGTGCCAGCAGCTTGGGACTAGAAGACACCGGGGAGCTGTTTTTT. Translated, it gives CASSLGLEDTGELFF.

This clone showed up just once. The V gene is TRBV2, the J gene TRBJ2-1; D might be TRBD2 (6 bases). This CDR3 spans 14 amino acids. Germline lookup yields CDR1 SNHLY and CDR2 FYNNEI. With 4 bases removed from V and 9 bases from J, the gap between germline ends came to 16 bases. The CDR3: CASSALARKGEQFF. In nucleotides, the CDR3 is TGTGCCAGCAGTGCGCTAGCGCGGAAGGGTGAGCAGTTCTTC. Full variable domain (outside the CDR3, taken from reference TRBV2 and TRBJ2-1): EPEVTQTPSHQVTQMGQEVILRCVPISNHLYFYWYRQILGQKVEFLVSFYNNEISEKSEIFDDQFSVERPDGSNFTLKIRSTKLEDSAMYFCASSALARKGEQFFGPGTRLTVL.

The rearrangement joins TRBV5-4 to TRBJ2-7; D may be TRBD2 (6 bases). The V end was cut by 0 bases, the J end by 3 bases, with 10 bases between. CDR1 is SGHNT, CDR2 YYREEE, per germline (reference sequence). The CDR3 is made up of 14 amino acids. CDR3 protein: CASSLVGGNYEQYF. CDR3 nucleotides: TGTGCCAGCAGCTTGGTTGGGGGGAACTACGAGCAGTACTTC.

The chain recombines TRBV9 with TRBJ1-1, with 8 nucleotides matching TRBD1. Germline V lookup: CDR1 SGDLS, CDR2 YYNGEE. The CDR3 consists of 14 residues. The J segment lost 1 base and the V segment lost 3 bases, leaving 2 bases of the junction unmatched. Written as DNA, the CDR3 is TGTGCCAGCAGCGATCAGGGGGCGAACACTGAAGCTTTCTTT. Protein: CASSDQGANTEAFF.